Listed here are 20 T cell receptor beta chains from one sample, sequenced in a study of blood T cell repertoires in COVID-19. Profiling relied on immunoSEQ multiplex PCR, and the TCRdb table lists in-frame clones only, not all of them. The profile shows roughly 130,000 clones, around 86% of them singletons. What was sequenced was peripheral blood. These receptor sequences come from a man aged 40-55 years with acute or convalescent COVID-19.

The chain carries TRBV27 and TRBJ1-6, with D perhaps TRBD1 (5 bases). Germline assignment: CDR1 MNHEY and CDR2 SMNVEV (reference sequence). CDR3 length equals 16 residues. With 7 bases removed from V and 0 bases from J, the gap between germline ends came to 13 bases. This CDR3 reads CASTRALSSYNSPLHF. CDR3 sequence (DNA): TGTGCCAGCACCAGGGCTTTAAGCTCCTATAATTCACCCCTCCACTTT.

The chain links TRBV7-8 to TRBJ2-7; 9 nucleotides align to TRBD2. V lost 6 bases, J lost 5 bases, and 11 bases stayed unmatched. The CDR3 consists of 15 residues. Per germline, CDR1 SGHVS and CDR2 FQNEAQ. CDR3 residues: CASSLTGLASHEQYF. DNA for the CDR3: TGTGCCAGCAGTTTAACGGGACTAGCTTCCCACGAGCAGTACTTC.

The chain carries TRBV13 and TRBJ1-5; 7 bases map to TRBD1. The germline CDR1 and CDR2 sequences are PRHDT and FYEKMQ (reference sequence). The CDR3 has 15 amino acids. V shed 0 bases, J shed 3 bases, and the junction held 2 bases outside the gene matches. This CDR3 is CASSLGTGLNQPQHF. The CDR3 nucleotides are TGTGCCAGCAGCTTAGGGACAGGGCTCAATCAGCCCCAGCATTTT.

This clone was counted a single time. Here the CDR3 DNA reads TGTGCCAGCAGCTCCAAGACAGGGAAAAACGAGCAGTACTTC. It yields the protein CASSSKTGKNEQYF. V usage is TRBV5-4 and J usage is TRBJ2-7; 7 bases fit TRBD1. The germline V gene has CDR1 SGHNT and CDR2 YYREEE (reference sequence). This CDR3 is 14 amino acids long. Trimming took 3 bases from V and 5 from J; bases not matched to a gene: 8.

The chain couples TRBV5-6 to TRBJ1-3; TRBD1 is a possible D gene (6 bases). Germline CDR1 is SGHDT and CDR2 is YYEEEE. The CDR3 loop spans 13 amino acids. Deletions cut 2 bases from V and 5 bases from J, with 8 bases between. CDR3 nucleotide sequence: TGTGCCAGCAGCTTAGGACAGAGAAACACCATATATTTT. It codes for CASSLGQRNTIYF.

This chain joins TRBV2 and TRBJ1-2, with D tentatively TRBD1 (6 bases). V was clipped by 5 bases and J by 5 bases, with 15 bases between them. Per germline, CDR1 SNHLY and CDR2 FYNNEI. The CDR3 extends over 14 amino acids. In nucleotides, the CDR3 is TGTGCCAGCAGTAGCAACCGACAGGTTTATGGCTACACCTTC. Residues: CASSSNRQVYGYTF.

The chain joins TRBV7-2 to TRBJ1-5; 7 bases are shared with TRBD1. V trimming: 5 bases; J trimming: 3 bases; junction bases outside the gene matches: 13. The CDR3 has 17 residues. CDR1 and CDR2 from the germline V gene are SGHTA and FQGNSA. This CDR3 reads CASSIKGQIANNQPQHF. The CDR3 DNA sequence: TGTGCCAGCAGCATTAAGGGACAGATAGCGAACAATCAGCCCCAGCATTTT.

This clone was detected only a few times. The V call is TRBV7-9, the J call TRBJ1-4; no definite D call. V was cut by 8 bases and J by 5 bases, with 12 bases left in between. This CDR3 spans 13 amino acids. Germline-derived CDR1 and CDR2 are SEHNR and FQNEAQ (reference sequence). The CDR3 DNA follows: TGTGCCAGCCGTTACGGGGTAAATGAAAAACTGTTTTTT. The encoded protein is CASRYGVNEKLFF.

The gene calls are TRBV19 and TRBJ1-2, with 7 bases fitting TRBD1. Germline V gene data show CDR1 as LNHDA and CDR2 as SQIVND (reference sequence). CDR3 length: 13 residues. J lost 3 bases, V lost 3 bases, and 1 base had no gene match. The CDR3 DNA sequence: TGTGCCAGTAGTATGCAGGGGGACTATGGCTACACCTTC. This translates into CASSMQGDYGYTF.

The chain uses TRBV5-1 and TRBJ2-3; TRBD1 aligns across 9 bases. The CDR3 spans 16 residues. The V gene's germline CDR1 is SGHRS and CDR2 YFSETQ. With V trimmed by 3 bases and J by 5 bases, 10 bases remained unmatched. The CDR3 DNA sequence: TGCGCCAGCAGCTCACGACAGGGGGACGGAAAAGATACGCAGTATTTT. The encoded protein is CASSSRQGDGKDTQYF.

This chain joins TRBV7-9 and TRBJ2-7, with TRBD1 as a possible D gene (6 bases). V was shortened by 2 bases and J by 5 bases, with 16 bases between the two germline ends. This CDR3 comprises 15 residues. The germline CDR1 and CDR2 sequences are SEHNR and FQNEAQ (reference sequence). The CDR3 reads CASSLSPGQYHEQYF. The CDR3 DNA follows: TGTGCCAGCAGCTTATCCCCGGGACAATACCACGAGCAGTACTTC. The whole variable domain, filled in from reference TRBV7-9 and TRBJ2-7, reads DTGVSQNPRHKITKRGQNVTFRCDPISEHNRLYWYRQTLGQGPEFLTYFQNEAQLEKSRLLSDRFSAERPKGSFSTLEIQRTEQGDSAMYLCASSLSPGQYHEQYFGPGTRLTVT.

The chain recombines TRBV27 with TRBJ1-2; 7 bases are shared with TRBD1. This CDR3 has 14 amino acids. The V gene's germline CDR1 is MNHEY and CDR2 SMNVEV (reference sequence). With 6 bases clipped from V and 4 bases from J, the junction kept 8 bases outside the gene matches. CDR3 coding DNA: TGTGCCAGCAGAAACCAGGGGGGCCTCTATGGCTACACCTTC. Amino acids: CASRNQGGLYGYTF.

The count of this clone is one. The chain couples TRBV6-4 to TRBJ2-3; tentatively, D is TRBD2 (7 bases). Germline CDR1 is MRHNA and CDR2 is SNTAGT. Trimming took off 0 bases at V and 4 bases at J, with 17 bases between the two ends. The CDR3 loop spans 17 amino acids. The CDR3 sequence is CASSDSPGRGAPDTQYF. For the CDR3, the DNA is TGTGCCAGCAGTGACTCCCCCGGCCGGGGGGCCCCAGATACGCAGTATTTT.

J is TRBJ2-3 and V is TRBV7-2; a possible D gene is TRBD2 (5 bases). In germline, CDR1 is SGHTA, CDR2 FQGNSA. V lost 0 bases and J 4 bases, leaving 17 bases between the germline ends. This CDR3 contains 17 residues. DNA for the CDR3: TGTGCCAGCAGCTTAGCGCTTGTCCAGCGGCCGGCAGATACGCAGTATTTT. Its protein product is CASSLALVQRPADTQYF.

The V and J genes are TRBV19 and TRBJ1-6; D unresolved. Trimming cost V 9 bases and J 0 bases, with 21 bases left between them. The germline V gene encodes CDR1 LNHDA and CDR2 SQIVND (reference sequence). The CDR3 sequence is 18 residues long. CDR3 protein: CASRTYSFGSSYNSPLHF. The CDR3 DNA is TGTGCCAGCCGGACGTATTCCTTCGGGAGCTCCTATAATTCACCCCTCCACTTT.

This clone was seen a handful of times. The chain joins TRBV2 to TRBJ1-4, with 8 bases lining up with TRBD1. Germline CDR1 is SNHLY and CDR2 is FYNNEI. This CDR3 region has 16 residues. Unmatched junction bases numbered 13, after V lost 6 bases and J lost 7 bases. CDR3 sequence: CASSAKLDRAGEKLFF. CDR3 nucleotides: TGTGCCAGCAGCGCAAAATTGGACAGGGCTGGTGAAAAACTGTTTTTT.

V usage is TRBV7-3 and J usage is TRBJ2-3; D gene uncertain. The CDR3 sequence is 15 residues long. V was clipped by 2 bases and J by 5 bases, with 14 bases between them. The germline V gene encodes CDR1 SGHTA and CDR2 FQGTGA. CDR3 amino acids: CASSLRAQAGDTQYF. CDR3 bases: TGTGCCAGCAGCTTACGTGCCCAGGCCGGAGATACGCAGTATTTT.

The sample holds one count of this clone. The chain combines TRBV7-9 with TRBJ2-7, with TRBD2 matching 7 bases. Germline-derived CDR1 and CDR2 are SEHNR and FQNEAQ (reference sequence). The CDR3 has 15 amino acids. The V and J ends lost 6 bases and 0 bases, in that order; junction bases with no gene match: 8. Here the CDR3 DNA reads TGTGCCAGCAGTTCAGGGAGGGCGATCTCCTACGAGCAGTACTTC. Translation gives CASSSGRAISYEQYF.

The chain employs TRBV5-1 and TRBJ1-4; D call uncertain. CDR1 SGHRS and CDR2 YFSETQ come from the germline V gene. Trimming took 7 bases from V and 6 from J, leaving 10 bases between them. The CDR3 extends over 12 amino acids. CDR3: CASRVGDEKLFF. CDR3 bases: TGCGCCAGCCGGGTAGGCGATGAAAAACTGTTTTTT.

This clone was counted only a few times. CDR3 residues: CSASRGQGGTEAFF. CDR3 sequence (DNA): TGCAGTGCTAGTAGGGGACAGGGAGGAACTGAAGCTTTCTTT. The gene calls are TRBV20-1 and TRBJ1-1; 9 nucleotides align to TRBD1. The V and J ends lost 3 bases and 5 bases, in that order; junction bases with no gene match: 7. This CDR3 is 14 amino acids long. CDR1 is DFQATT and CDR2 is SNEGSKA in the germline V gene (reference sequence).